Below, one TCR beta chain is given with its context. Measured with immunoSEQ multiplex PCR; TCRdb has only the in-frame clones, and not every one. Of approximately 6,000 clones listed, 85% to 90% are singletons. The entry originates in a study of blood T cell repertoires in COVID-19. The wider study: From the United States, Italy and Spain came samples of acute and convalescent COVID-19.

Sequencing used peripheral blood. The TCR sequence derives from a human donor in a cohort sampled during active COVID-19.

CDR3 coding DNA: TGTGCCAGTAGTGAACAGGGGAGGCACGAGCAGTACTTC. It translates to CASSEQGRHEQYF. V gene TRBV19 combines with J gene TRBJ2-7; TRBD1 might be the D (7 bases). The CDR3 extends over 13 amino acids. CDR1 and CDR2 from the germline V gene are LNHDA and SQIVND (reference sequence). V lost 5 bases and J 5 bases, leaving 13 bases between the germline ends.